A single sample gave rise to the 16 T cell receptor beta chains below, sequenced in a study of hypomethylating agent response in myelodysplastic syndrome. The repertoire was sequenced with immunoSEQ multiplex PCR; TCRdb's copy has only in-frame clones and lacks some. The repertoire holds around 4,700 clones, with more than 70% as singletons. Material: bone marrow, obtained before or after starting hypomethylating agent treatment for myelodysplastic syndrome (not recorded which). The receptors derive from a human donor with myelodysplastic syndrome.

The chain is built from TRBV9 and TRBJ1-4; 8 bases are a match to TRBD1. CDR3 length equals 15 residues. V shed 3 bases and J 8 bases; nucleotides not matched to a gene: 9. From germline, CDR1 is SGDLS and CDR2 YYNGEE. As DNA, the CDR3 is TGTGCCAGCAGCGCCAATGGACAGGGTGGGGAAAAACTGTTTTTT. Encoded protein: CASSANGQGGEKLFF.

The V gene is TRBV6-5, the J gene TRBJ2-1; TRBD2 agrees at 7 bases. CDR1 is MNHEY, CDR2 SVGAGI, per germline. J lost 7 bases, V lost 1 base, and 1 base had no gene match. The CDR3 sequence is 13 residues long. CDR3 nucleotide sequence: TGTGCCAGCAGTTACTTTAGCGGGAATGAGCAGTTCTTC. This encodes CASSYFSGNEQFF.

The rearrangement links TRBV5-6 to TRBJ1-2, with TRBD1 matching 10 bases. This CDR3 is built from 15 residues. Trimming at V came to 3 bases and at J to 3 bases, leaving 5 bases not matched to a gene. The germline V gene encodes CDR1 SGHDT and CDR2 YYEEEE. The CDR3 spells CASSSSGTGDYGYTF. In DNA form, the CDR3 reads TGTGCCAGCAGCTCCAGCGGGACAGGGGACTATGGCTACACCTTC.

The chain couples TRBV5-1 to TRBJ2-7; 11 nucleotides match TRBD2. The germline gives CDR1 SGHRS, CDR2 YFSETQ. V lost 4 bases and J lost 5; bases outside the gene matches: 11. The CDR3 is 16 amino acids. The CDR3 DNA sequence: TGCGCCAGCAGCCTTAATAGCGGGGGGGCCCCCCACGAGCAGTACTTC. Translated, it gives CASSLNSGGAPHEQYF.

This chain connects TRBV15 to TRBJ2-2; D remains ambiguous. The CDR3 runs 16 residues. Trimming stripped 0 bases from V and 6 bases from J, with 14 bases between. Germline V lookup: CDR1 LNHNV, CDR2 YYDKDF (reference sequence). The CDR3 here is CATSREVMVAAGELFF. The CDR3, as DNA: TGTGCCACCAGCAGAGAAGTGATGGTGGCAGCCGGGGAGCTGTTTTTT.

In this sample, this clone turned up a few times. J is TRBJ2-6 and V is TRBV28; the match to TRBD1 covers 8 bases. With 4 bases clipped from V and 0 bases from J, the junction kept 2 bases outside the gene matches. This CDR3 region has 16 residues. Looked up from germline, CDR1 is MDHEN and CDR2 is SYDVKM. The CDR3 protein is CASSWTGRSGANVLTF. The CDR3 nucleotides are TGTGCCAGCAGTTGGACAGGGCGCTCTGGGGCCAACGTCCTGACTTTC.

This clone was picked up one time. The V gene is TRBV25-1, the J gene TRBJ2-7; D possibly corresponds to TRBD2 (7 bases). This CDR3 spans 15 amino acids. The germline V gene encodes CDR1 MGHDK and CDR2 SYGVNS. Trimming took off 1 base at V and 2 bases at J, with 12 bases between the two ends. CDR3 coding DNA: TGTGCCAGCAGTGAATCACAGGGAGGGGCCTACGAGCAGTACTTC. This sequence encodes CASSESQGGAYEQYF.

The V gene is TRBV5-6, the J gene TRBJ2-1, with TRBD1 as a possible D gene (6 bases). The germline CDR1 and CDR2 sequences are SGHDT and YYEEEE. This CDR3 is 14 amino acids long. With 4 bases removed from V and 3 bases from J, the gap between germline ends came to 11 bases. The CDR3 loop reads CASSPADSYNEQFF. Here the CDR3 DNA reads TGTGCCAGCAGCCCGGCGGACAGCTACAATGAGCAGTTCTTC. The full variable domain, completed using reference TRBV5-6 and TRBJ2-1, is DAGVTQSPTHLIKTRGQQVTLRCSPKSGHDTVSWYQQALGQGPQFIFQYYEEEERQRGNFPDRFSGHQFPNYSSELNVNALLLGDSALYLCASSPADSYNEQFFGPGTRLTVL.

The CDR3 loop is CASSPISGVLSTDTQYF. The CDR3 region has the DNA TGTGCCAGCTCACCAATCTCGGGGGTTCTGAGCACAGATACGCAGTATTTT. The V and J genes are TRBV18 and TRBJ2-3; D possibly corresponds to TRBD2 (6 bases). Germline loops: CDR1 KGHSH, CDR2 LQKENI. V lost 2 bases to trimming and J lost 0 bases, with 15 bases between them. The CDR3 runs 17 residues.

Here the CDR3 reads CASSLGRPADEQYF. In DNA, the CDR3 is TGTGCCAGCAGCTTGGGACGTCCCGCGGACGAGCAGTACTTC. The rearrangement uses TRBV5-8 and TRBJ2-7; D unresolved. Germline V gene data show CDR1 as SGHTS and CDR2 as YDEGEE. Trimming left V 0 bases short and J 5 bases short, with 12 bases between. The CDR3 runs 14 residues.

V is TRBV27 and J is TRBJ2-2, with 9 nucleotides matching TRBD1. The CDR3 runs to 15 residues. Germline V gives CDR1 MNHEY, CDR2 SMNVEV (reference sequence). The V and J ends lost 3 bases and 8 bases, in that order; junction bases with no gene match: 7. The CDR3 DNA follows: TGTGCCAGCAGTTTCCGACAGGGGGTATATGGGGAGCTGTTTTTT. Translation: CASSFRQGVYGELFF.

The V and J genes are TRBV14 and TRBJ2-5; D is possibly TRBD2 (5 bases). The CDR3 covers 12 residues. V lost 2 bases, J lost 6 bases, and 7 bases lay in between. The germline CDR1 and CDR2 sequences are SGHDN and FVKESK. The CDR3 DNA is TGTGCCAGCAGCCAAAGCGGCCAGACCCAGTACTTC. Translated, it gives CASSQSGQTQYF. Filled out from reference TRBV14 and TRBJ2-5, the complete variable domain reads EAGVTQFPSHSVIEKGQTVTLRCDPISGHDNLYWYRRVMGKEIKFLLHFVKESKQDESGMPNNRFLAERTGGTYSTLKVQPAELEDSGVYFCASSQSGQTQYFGPGTRLLVL.

The V call is TRBV27, the J call TRBJ1-4; 7 bases map to TRBD1. The CDR3 totals 15 residues. J was trimmed by 8 bases and V by 5 bases; bases with no gene match: 11. The germline V gene encodes CDR1 MNHEY and CDR2 SMNVEV (reference sequence). CDR3 sequence: CASSQTTGIREKLFF. The CDR3 DNA sequence: TGTGCCAGCAGTCAGACGACAGGGATACGAGAAAAACTGTTTTTT.

The chain has TRBV11-3 and TRBJ2-3; maybe TRBD2 (5 bases). The CDR3 length is 18 residues. V gave up 1 base and J gave up 2 bases, with 19 bases separating them. CDR1 and CDR2 from the germline V gene are SGHNT and YENEEA. The CDR3 region has the DNA TGTGCCAGCAGCTTAGGGCTGTCCGGGGTCAGAGTCACAGATACGCAGTATTTT. Protein product: CASSLGLSGVRVTDTQYF.

The chain links TRBV6-5 to TRBJ2-5; no reliable D call. Germline V gives CDR1 MNHEY, CDR2 SVGAGI. The CDR3 extends over 13 amino acids. Trimming removed 2 bases from V and 4 bases from J, with 8 bases in between. The CDR3, as DNA: TGTGCCAGCAGTTACGGTCCGTCAGAGACCCAGTACTTC. Protein: CASSYGPSETQYF.

The V call is TRBV19, the J call TRBJ1-2; D is unclear. CDR3 size: 12 residues. Germline V gene data show CDR1 as LNHDA and CDR2 as SQIVND (reference sequence). V lost 1 base to trimming and J lost 7 bases, with 7 bases between them. The CDR3 DNA reads as TGTGCCAGTAGTATAGTTGGGTCTGGCTACACCTTC. Protein: CASSIVGSGYTF.